Presented here are 14 T cell receptor beta chains from one specimen sequenced in a study of cytotoxic CD8 clonotypes in ibrutinib-treated CLL (dated by TCRdb to 2020 to 2023). The intended sense of this specimen's time point label: 12 to 13 months on ibrutinib. The library was generated by the immunoSEQ multiplex PCR assay. Entries here come from immuneACCESS through TCRdb and include only in-frame sequences with V and J called. Some clones fail to appear in such tables; in the studies checked, an unresolved V gene covers under half of the shortfall, and the cause of the remainder is unknown. Present in this sample are about 130,000 clones, 75% to 85% of which were seen just once. Of the sample, more than 10% is held by the ten largest clones. The sample in question was PBMCs, obtained after 12 months of ibrutinib treatment. These TCRs come from a human donor with chronic lymphocytic leukemia.

V and J are TRBV7-9 and TRBJ2-7; D gene ambiguous. Germline CDR1 reads SEHNR; CDR2 reads FQNEAQ (reference sequence). The CDR3 contains 12 residues. V gave up 1 base and J gave up 6 bases, with 7 bases separating them. CDR3 amino acids: CASSLDPLEQYF. CDR3 DNA: TGTGCCAGCAGCTTAGACCCTCTCGAGCAGTACTTC. The variable domain in full, with the rest retrieved from reference TRBV7-9 and TRBJ2-7, is DTGVSQNPRHKITKRGQNVTFRCDPISEHNRLYWYRQTLGQGPEFLTYFQNEAQLEKSRLLSDRFSAERPKGSFSTLEIQRTEQGDSAMYLCASSLDPLEQYFGPGTRLTVT.

The chain is built from TRBV7-2 and TRBJ2-5; possibly TRBD2 for D (5 bases). Trimming took 11 bases from V and 0 from J, leaving 13 bases between them. This CDR3 contains 13 residues. Germline loops: CDR1 SGHTA, CDR2 FQGNSA. The DNA of the CDR3 is TGTGCCCTAGAGGGTTCCTACCAAGAGACCCAGTACTTC. Amino acids: CALEGSYQETQYF. The full variable domain, its missing parts supplied by reference TRBV7-2 and TRBJ2-5, is GAGVSQSPSNKVTEKGKDVELRCDPISGHTALYWYRQSLGQGLEFLIYFQGNSAPDKSGLPSDRFSAERTGGSVSTLTIQRTQQEDSAVYLCALEGSYQETQYFGPGTRLLVL.

The chain joins TRBV10-3 to TRBJ2-1; D call uncertain. There are 15 residues in the CDR3. Deletions cut 3 bases from V and 7 bases from J, with 16 bases between. Germline V gene sequence: CDR1 ENHRY, CDR2 SYGVKD. This CDR3 reads CAISESLVGMNEQFF. For the CDR3, the DNA is TGTGCCATCAGTGAAAGTCTAGTGGGTATGAATGAGCAGTTCTTC.

The V call is TRBV9, the J call TRBJ1-2; 11 bases fit TRBD1. Germline trimming cut 0 bases from V and 7 bases from J; bases unmatched to any gene: 8. Per germline, CDR1 SGDLS and CDR2 YYNGEE. This CDR3 comprises 16 residues. This chain's CDR3 is CASSVAGQGADFGYTF. CDR3 nucleotide sequence: TGTGCCAGCAGCGTAGCTGGACAGGGGGCTGATTTTGGCTACACCTTC.

The chain links TRBV28 to TRBJ1-5; possibly TRBD1 for D (5 bases). V was trimmed by 5 bases and J by 0 bases, leaving 23 bases between them. CDR3 size: 19 residues. CDR1 MDHEN and CDR2 SYDVKM come from the germline V gene. This CDR3 reads CASSPKGLLTVYSNQPQHF. CDR3 DNA: TGTGCCAGCAGTCCTAAGGGGTTGTTGACAGTTTATAGCAATCAGCCCCAGCATTTT.

The rearrangement joins TRBV7-9 to TRBJ1-3, with D perhaps matching TRBD1 (5 bases). CDR3 length: 14 amino acids. Germline CDR1 reads SEHNR; CDR2 reads FQNEAQ (reference sequence). V lost 1 base, J lost 4 bases, and 8 bases lay in between. The CDR3, as DNA: TGTGCCAGCAGCTTAGGGACACCAGGAAACACCATATATTTT. It specifies CASSLGTPGNTIYF.

The chain is built from TRBV27 and TRBJ1-1, with 8 bases lining up with TRBD1. V was clipped by 5 bases and J by 4 bases; unmatched bases: 15. The CDR3 loop spans 17 amino acids. CDR1 and CDR2 (germline): MNHEY, SMNVEV (reference sequence). CDR3 region: CASSRRTGTFTGTEAFF. The CDR3 DNA sequence: TGTGCCAGCAGTCGAAGGACAGGGACGTTTACAGGCACTGAAGCTTTCTTT.

This rearrangement joins TRBV11-2 to TRBJ2-5, with D maybe TRBD2 (6 bases). The CDR3 has 15 amino acids. Germline V gives CDR1 SGHAT, CDR2 FQNNGV. The ends were cut back, 3 bases at V and 5 bases at J, with 16 bases in the middle. The CDR3, as DNA: TGTGCCAGCAGCTTGGCCGGGGCAGGGAGGGAGACCCAGTACTTC. Protein sequence: CASSLAGAGRETQYF.

The chain uses TRBV4-3 and TRBJ2-1, with 7 nucleotides matching TRBD2. The length of the CDR3 is 16 residues. From germline, CDR1 is LGHNA and CDR2 YSLEER. The trim removed 0 bases at V and 8 bases at J, leaving 10 bases unmatched. CDR3 region: CASSQDARGSNYEQFF. The CDR3 region has the DNA TGCGCCAGCAGCCAAGATGCCCGCGGGAGTAACTATGAGCAGTTCTTC.

About this clone itself: Germline is not matched at one junction end, which may reflect a read error. This chain links TRBV7-7 with TRBJ1-2; D might be TRBD1 (6 bases). Germline lookup yields CDR1 SSHAT and CDR2 FNYEAQ (reference sequence). The CDR3 has 13 amino acids. The CDR3 sequence is CASSPDSNYGYTF. CDR3 nucleotides: TGTGCTAGCAGCCCGGACAGCAACTATGGCTACACCTTC.

The rearrangement uses TRBV7-8 and TRBJ2-7, with unresolved D. This CDR3 comprises 13 residues. The germline V and J ends were trimmed by 4 bases and 2 bases, with 9 bases remaining between them. Germline V gene sequence: CDR1 SGHVS, CDR2 FQNEAQ. The CDR3 spells CASSSVRAYEQYF. The CDR3 bases are TGTGCCAGCAGCTCCGTTAGGGCCTACGAGCAGTACTTC.

This clone was seen once. J is TRBJ2-1 and V is TRBV9; 8 nucleotides line up with TRBD2. Trimming cost V 0 bases and J 6 bases; bases outside gene matches: 11. The germline CDR1 and CDR2 sequences are SGDLS and YYNGEE. CDR3 size: 17 residues. The CDR3, as DNA: TGTGCCAGCAGCGTAGATACGTCGAGCGGGAGCGTCAATGAGCAGTTCTTC. This codes for CASSVDTSSGSVNEQFF.

In this sample, this clone turned up once. CDR3 sequence: CASSGGLAGQQYF. Here the CDR3 DNA reads TGTGCCAGCAGCGGGGGACTAGCGGGACAGCAGTACTTC. J is TRBJ2-7 and V is TRBV9; 13 bases fit TRBD2. J gave up 8 bases and V 3 bases, and 2 bases lay outside the gene matches. Germline lookup yields CDR1 SGDLS and CDR2 YYNGEE. The CDR3 has 13 amino acids.

This chain links TRBV7-2 with TRBJ1-2; 9 nucleotides match TRBD1. Germline V gives CDR1 SGHTA, CDR2 FQGNSA. This CDR3 has 15 residues. V lost 1 base, J lost 6 bases, and 6 bases stayed unmatched. The DNA of the CDR3 is TGTGCCAGCAGCTTAGGTGACAGGGGGTGGAATGGCTACACCTTC. Protein sequence: CASSLGDRGWNGYTF.